The 27 T cell receptor beta chains below were found in one sample sequenced in a study of CD8 T cells in Susac syndrome. Random-hexamer reverse transcription was applied to roughly 0.5 to 1 ug RNA. TCRdb reanalysed the immunoSEQ multiplex PCR reads using MiXCR and keeps one entry per CDR3 protein. The table includes 120,000 or so distinct CDR3 sequences, roughly 95% detected once. The sample taken for sequencing was CD4+ T cells from PBMCs. The receptor set was obtained from a human donor with Susac syndrome.

The genes are TRBV5-1 and TRBJ2-7; 11 bases agree with TRBD1. The junction had 4 bases not matched to a gene; V was cut back by 1 base and J by 4 bases. The CDR3 is made up of 15 amino acids. The V gene's germline CDR1 is SGHRS and CDR2 YFSETQ. The CDR3: CASSLFGTGGYEQYF. CDR3 DNA sequence: TGCGCCAGCAGCTTGTTCGGGACAGGGGGTTACGAGCAGTACTTC.

J is TRBJ1-1 and V is TRBV2; D is undetermined. CDR3 size: 14 residues. V was trimmed by 6 bases and J by 1 base, leaving 12 bases between them. Germline lookup yields CDR1 SNHLY and CDR2 FYNNEI. The DNA for the CDR3 is TGTGCCAGCAGGTCGAGGGAAGGGAACACTGAAGCTTTCTTT. Protein product: CASRSREGNTEAFF.

The rearrangement links TRBV25-1 to TRBJ1-2; the D is unclear. The CDR3 covers 13 residues. Between the trimmed V and J ends, which lost 3 bases and 4 bases, there was a span of 9 bases. Looked up from germline, CDR1 is MGHDK and CDR2 is SYGVNS. The CDR3: CASSEGTIYGYTF. The CDR3 DNA sequence: TGTGCCAGCAGTGAGGGCACGATCTATGGCTACACCTTC.

This chain uses TRBV7-2 with TRBJ1-1; no clear D. Looked up from germline, CDR1 is SGHTA and CDR2 is FQGNSA. The CDR3 covers 13 residues. The V end lost 5 bases, the J end lost 4 bases, and 11 bases lay between the germline ends. The DNA of the CDR3 is TGTGCCAGCAGCCCCTCGGCGGTCACTGAAGCTTTCTTT. Protein product: CASSPSAVTEAFF.

This clonotype was recorded only once. The genes are TRBV29-1 and TRBJ1-1; 7 bases are shared with TRBD1. The germline V gene encodes CDR1 SQVTM and CDR2 ANQGSEA. This CDR3 contains 12 residues. The J segment lost 3 bases and the V segment lost 3 bases, leaving 1 base of the junction unmatched. The CDR3 here is CSVDRGHTEAFF. The CDR3 region has the DNA TGCAGCGTTGATAGGGGGCACACTGAAGCTTTCTTT.

This clonotype was found once. The rearrangement joins TRBV9 to TRBJ2-5; the D is unclear. Germline V gene sequence: CDR1 SGDLS, CDR2 YYNGEE. Trimming took off 2 bases at V and 3 bases at J, with 11 bases between the two ends. The CDR3 runs to 14 residues. The chain's CDR3 is CASSVGQSEETQYF. The CDR3 DNA sequence: TGTGCCAGCAGCGTGGGTCAGTCAGAAGAGACCCAGTACTTC. The full variable domain, with the rest looked up from reference TRBV9 and TRBJ2-5, is DSGVTQTPKHLITATGQRVTLRCSPRSGDLSVYWYQQSLDQGLQFLIQYYNGEERAKGNILERFSAQQFPDLHSELNLSSLELGDSALYFCASSVGQSEETQYFGPGTRLLVL.

The gene calls are TRBV24-1 and TRBJ2-4, with no clear D. The CDR3 sequence is 13 residues long. Between the trimmed V and J ends, which lost 6 bases and 6 bases, there was a span of 11 bases. Germline V lookup: CDR1 KGHDR, CDR2 SFDVKD. Here the CDR3 DNA reads TGTGCCACCAGTCCCCGTTTCAGAAACATTCAGTACTTC. This gives the protein CATSPRFRNIQYF.

CDR3 sequence: CASSRQALKGTEAFF. The CDR3 nucleotides are TGTGCCAGCAGCCGCCAGGCCCTTAAGGGGACTGAAGCTTTCTTT. The chain carries TRBV14 and TRBJ1-1; TRBD1 might be the D (5 bases). This CDR3 spans 15 amino acids. The ends were cut back, 4 bases at V and 5 bases at J, with 17 bases in the middle. Germline CDR1 is SGHDN and CDR2 is FVKESK.

The V and J genes are TRBV18 and TRBJ2-7, with 8 nucleotides matching TRBD2. Germline assignment: CDR1 KGHSH and CDR2 LQKENI. V shed 5 bases and J 5 bases; nucleotides not matched to a gene: 5. The CDR3 runs 13 residues. CDR3 amino acids: CASSFERENEQYF. The CDR3 nucleotides read TGTGCCAGCTCATTCGAGCGGGAGAACGAGCAGTACTTC.

This clonotype appeared a single time. Here the CDR3 DNA reads TGTGCCATCTCCGCTAGCGGGTCCCAAGAGACCCAGTACTTC. Translating it yields CAISASGSQETQYF. The genes are TRBV10-3 and TRBJ2-5; 8 bases match TRBD2. J lost 1 base, V lost 8 bases, and 6 bases had no gene match. Germline V gene lookup returns CDR1 ENHRY and CDR2 SYGVKD. CDR3 size: 14 residues.

The chain has TRBV20-1 and TRBJ2-1, with TRBD2 identical over 7 bases. This CDR3 is 14 amino acids long. CDR1 and CDR2 (germline): DFQATT, SNEGSKA (reference sequence). Trimming took 0 bases from V and 9 from J; bases not matched to a gene: 8. The DNA for the CDR3 is TGCAGTGCTAGAGAGTGGGGGTCGGGGGGTGAGCAGTTCTTC. It is translated as CSAREWGSGGEQFF.

The CDR3 region is CASSLAAGAKNIQYF. The DNA of the CDR3 is TGCGCCAGCAGCTTGGCGGCGGGGGCCAAAAACATTCAGTACTTC. This sequence joins TRBV5-1 and TRBJ2-4; possible D gene TRBD2, 6 bases. The V gene lost 0 bases and the J gene lost 1 base, with 8 bases spanning the gap. The CDR3 runs to 15 residues. Germline lookup yields CDR1 SGHRS and CDR2 YFSETQ.

This sequence joins TRBV28 and TRBJ2-3; TRBD1 agrees at 7 bases. Trimming cost V 5 bases and J 2 bases; bases outside gene matches: 4. The CDR3 is 14 residues long. The V gene's germline CDR1 is MDHEN and CDR2 SYDVKM. DNA for the CDR3: TGTGCCAGCAGTCTGGGGACAGCCACAGATACGCAGTATTTT. Amino acids: CASSLGTATDTQYF. The complete variable domain, with remaining parts taken from reference TRBV28 and TRBJ2-3, reads DVKVTQSSRYLVKRTGEKVFLECVQDMDHENMFWYRQDPGLGLRLIYFSYDVKMKEKGDIPEGYSVSREKKERFSLILESASTNQTSMYLCASSLGTATDTQYFGPGTRLTVL.

This clonotype appeared once. V and J are TRBV20-1 and TRBJ2-1; the D gene is possibly TRBD2 (6 bases). Deletions cut 6 bases from V and 12 bases from J, with 27 bases between. CDR1 and CDR2 from the germline V gene are DFQATT and SNEGSKA (reference sequence). CDR3 length equals 15 residues. The chain's CDR3 is CSARAGGTPTGAQFF. The CDR3, as DNA: TGCAGTGCCCGGGCGGGCGGGACCCCAACGGGCGCGCAGTTCTTC.

The rearrangement uses TRBV20-1 and TRBJ2-7; TRBD2 agrees at 9 bases. V dropped 7 bases and J dropped 2; count of bases not matched to a gene: 12. The germline gives CDR1 DFQATT, CDR2 SNEGSKA (reference sequence). CDR3 size: 15 residues. DNA of the CDR3: TGCAGTGTCCTCGGAGCGACTAGCGGAGCCTACGAGCAGTACTTC. This encodes CSVLGATSGAYEQYF.

The chain carries TRBV3-1 and TRBJ2-5; 7 bases map to TRBD2. The trim removed 8 bases at V and 5 bases at J, leaving 8 bases unmatched. The CDR3 has 13 amino acids. Germline CDR1 and CDR2: LGHDT and YNNKEL (reference sequence). CDR3 in DNA: TGTGCCAGCCGGGGCGGGAGTCGGGAGACCCAGTACTTC. The encoded protein is CASRGGSRETQYF.

The chain joins TRBV18 to TRBJ2-7; D gene uncertain. Germline CDR1 KGHSH, CDR2 LQKENI. The CDR3 has 17 amino acids. Trimming removed 3 bases at V and 5 bases at J, with 23 bases between. CDR3 protein: CASSPTGRQTIRNEQYF. CDR3 sequence (DNA): TGTGCCAGCTCACCTACGGGCAGGCAGACCATTCGGAACGAGCAGTACTTC.

The CDR3 sequence: CASTPDRGGNTIYF. The CDR3 bases are TGTGCCAGCACCCCGGACAGGGGAGGAAACACCATATATTTT. The chain has TRBV2 and TRBJ1-3, with 9 bases fitting TRBD1. This CDR3 is built from 14 residues. The V and J ends lost 7 bases and 4 bases, in that order; junction bases with no gene match: 5. Germline lookup yields CDR1 SNHLY and CDR2 FYNNEI. The entire variable domain, with the rest obtained from reference TRBV2 and TRBJ1-3, is as follows: EPEVTQTPSHQVTQMGQEVILRCVPISNHLYFYWYRQILGQKVEFLVSFYNNEISEKSEIFDDQFSVERPDGSNFTLKIRSTKLEDSAMYFCASTPDRGGNTIYFGEGSWLTVV.

The genes are TRBV5-1 and TRBJ2-2, with 9 bases that match TRBD1. V was pared by 4 bases and J by 1 base, with 2 bases of the junction left unmatched. Germline lookup yields CDR1 SGHRS and CDR2 YFSETQ. This CDR3 has 15 amino acids. The CDR3 coding sequence is TGCGCCAGCAGCCTGGGACAGGGGAACACCGGGGAGCTGTTTTTT. Translating gives CASSLGQGNTGELFF.

The chain has TRBV29-1 and TRBJ2-1; D is perhaps TRBD1 or TRBD2 (5 bases each). V dropped 4 bases and J dropped 10 bases, with 8 bases sitting between them. The germline V gene has CDR1 SQVTM and CDR2 ANQGSEA. This CDR3 comprises 10 residues. The chain's CDR3 is CSVGDDEQFF. CDR3 in DNA: TGCAGCGTTGGGGACGACGAGCAGTTCTTC.

V is TRBV14 and J is TRBJ1-1, with D perhaps matching TRBD1 (5 bases). The CDR3 is 13 amino acids. Trimming left V 3 bases short and J 6 bases short, with 11 bases between. CDR1 and CDR2 (germline): SGHDN, FVKESK. The CDR3 bases are TGTGCCAGCAGCCATACGAGGGGCTCTGAAGCTTTCTTT. Its protein product is CASSHTRGSEAFF.

The chain joins TRBV20-1 to TRBJ2-3, with unresolved D. This CDR3 region has 12 residues. V dropped 5 bases and J dropped 10 bases, with 16 bases sitting between them. Germline lookup yields CDR1 DFQATT and CDR2 SNEGSKA (reference sequence). DNA of the CDR3: TGCAGTGCTCCCCCGAGTCGGCTTTCGCAGTATTTT. Amino acids: CSAPPSRLSQYF.

The CDR3 is CASSASHGAEAFF. Here the CDR3 DNA reads TGTGCCAGCAGCGCTTCGCACGGCGCTGAAGCTTTCTTT. The V gene is TRBV9, the J gene TRBJ1-1; no reliable D call. Between the trimmed V and J ends, which lost 3 bases and 6 bases, there was a span of 12 bases. The length of the CDR3 is 13 residues. Germline CDR1 SGDLS, CDR2 YYNGEE. Full variable domain (outside the CDR3, taken from reference TRBV9 and TRBJ1-1): DSGVTQTPKHLITATGQRVTLRCSPRSGDLSVYWYQQSLDQGLQFLIQYYNGEERAKGNILERFSAQQFPDLHSELNLSSLELGDSALYFCASSASHGAEAFFGQGTRLTVV.

V is TRBV29-1 and J is TRBJ1-1; no firm D call. The CDR3 has 14 amino acids. Germline CDR1 SQVTM, CDR2 ANQGSEA. V was trimmed by 4 bases and J by 0 bases, leaving 12 bases between them. The CDR3 nucleotides read TGCAGCGTTGGCGGCAGAAGGATGAACACTGAAGCTTTCTTT. Translated, it gives CSVGGRRMNTEAFF.

This clonotype was picked up a small number of times. The chain recombines TRBV3-1 with TRBJ1-1, with D hard to call. Germline values: CDR1 LGHDT, CDR2 YNNKEL (reference sequence). This CDR3 has 12 amino acids. V was cut by 6 bases and J by 0 bases, with 5 bases left in between. CDR3 sequence (DNA): TGTGCCAGCAGTTTAATGAACACTGAAGCTTTCTTT. Translation: CASSLMNTEAFF. The whole variable domain, filled in from reference TRBV3-1 and TRBJ1-1, reads DTAVSQTPKYLVTQMGNDKSIKCEQNLGHDTMYWYKQDSKKFLKIMFSYNNKELIINETVPNRFSPKSPDKAHLNLHINSLELGDSAVYFCASSLMNTEAFFGQGTRLTVV.

The V and J genes are TRBV5-1 and TRBJ1-2; 7 bases are shared with TRBD1. CDR3 length equals 19 residues. Germline values: CDR1 SGHRS, CDR2 YFSETQ. V was pared by 1 base and J by 0 bases, with 15 bases of the junction left unmatched. CDR3 sequence (DNA): TGCGCCAGCAGCTTGACCACCAGTTCATTTGGGACAGCTAACTATGGCTACACCTTC. Translated, it gives CASSLTTSSFGTANYGYTF.

This clonotype was recorded once. V is TRBV7-2 and J is TRBJ2-3; D is perhaps TRBD2 (6 bases). Germline values: CDR1 SGHTA, CDR2 FQGNSA. This CDR3 comprises 14 residues. With 3 bases removed from V and 7 bases from J, the gap between germline ends came to 14 bases. CDR3 sequence (DNA): TGTGCCAGCAGCTTCGGAGGGAATAGGTATACGCAGTATTTT. This translates into CASSFGGNRYTQYF.